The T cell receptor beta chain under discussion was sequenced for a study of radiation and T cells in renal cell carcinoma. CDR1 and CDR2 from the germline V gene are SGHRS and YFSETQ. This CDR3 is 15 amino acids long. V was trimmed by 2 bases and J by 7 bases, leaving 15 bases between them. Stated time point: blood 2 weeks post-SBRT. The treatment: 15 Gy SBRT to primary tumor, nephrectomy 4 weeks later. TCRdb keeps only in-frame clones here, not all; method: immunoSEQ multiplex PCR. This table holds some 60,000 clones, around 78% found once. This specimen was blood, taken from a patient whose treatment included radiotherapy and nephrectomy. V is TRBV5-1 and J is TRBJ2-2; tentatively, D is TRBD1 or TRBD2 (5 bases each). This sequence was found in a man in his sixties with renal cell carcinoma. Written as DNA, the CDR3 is TGCGCCAGCAGCTTTCAGCGGTGGGGCGACGGGGAGCTGTTTTTT. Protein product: CASSFQRWGDGELFF. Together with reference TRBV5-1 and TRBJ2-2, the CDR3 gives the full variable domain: KAGVTQTPRYLIKTRGQQVTLSCSPISGHRSVSWYQQTPGQGLQFLFEYFSETQRNKGNFPGRFSGRQFSNSRSEMNVSTLELGDSALYLCASSFQRWGDGELFFGEGSRLTVL.